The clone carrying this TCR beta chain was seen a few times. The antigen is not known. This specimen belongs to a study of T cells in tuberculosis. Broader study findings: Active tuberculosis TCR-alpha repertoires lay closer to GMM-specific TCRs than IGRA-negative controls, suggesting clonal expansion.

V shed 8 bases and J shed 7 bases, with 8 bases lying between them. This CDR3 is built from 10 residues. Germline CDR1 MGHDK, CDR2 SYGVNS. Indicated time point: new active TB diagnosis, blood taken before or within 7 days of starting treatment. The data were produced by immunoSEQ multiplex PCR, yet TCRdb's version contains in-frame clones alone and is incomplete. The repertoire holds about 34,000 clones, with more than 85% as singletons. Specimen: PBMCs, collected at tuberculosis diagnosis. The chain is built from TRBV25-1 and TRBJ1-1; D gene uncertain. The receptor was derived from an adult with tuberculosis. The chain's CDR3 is CASRAVEAFF. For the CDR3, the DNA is TGTGCCAGCCGTGCGGTTGAAGCTTTCTTT.